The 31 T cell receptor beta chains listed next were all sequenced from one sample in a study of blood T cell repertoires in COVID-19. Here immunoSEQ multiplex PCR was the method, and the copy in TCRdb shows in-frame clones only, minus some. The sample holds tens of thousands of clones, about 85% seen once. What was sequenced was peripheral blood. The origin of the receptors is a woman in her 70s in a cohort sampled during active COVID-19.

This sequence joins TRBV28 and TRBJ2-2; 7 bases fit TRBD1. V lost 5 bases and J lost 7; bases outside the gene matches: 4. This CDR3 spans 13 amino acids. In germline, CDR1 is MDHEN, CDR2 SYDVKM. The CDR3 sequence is CASSPTGIGELFF. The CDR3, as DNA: TGTGCCAGCAGTCCGACAGGGATCGGGGAGCTGTTTTTT.

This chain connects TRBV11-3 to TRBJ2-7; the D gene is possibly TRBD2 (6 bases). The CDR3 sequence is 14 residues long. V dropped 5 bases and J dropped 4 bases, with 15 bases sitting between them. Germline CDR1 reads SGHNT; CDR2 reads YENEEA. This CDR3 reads CASSPFGRGYEQYF. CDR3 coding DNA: TGTGCCAGCAGCCCCTTCGGGCGGGGATACGAGCAGTACTTC. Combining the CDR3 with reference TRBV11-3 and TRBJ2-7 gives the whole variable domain EAGVVQSPRYKIIEKKQPVAFWCNPISGHNTLYWYLQNLGQGPELLIRYENEEAVDDSQLPKDRFSAERLKGVDSTLKIQPAELGDSAVYLCASSPFGRGYEQYFGPGTRLTVT.

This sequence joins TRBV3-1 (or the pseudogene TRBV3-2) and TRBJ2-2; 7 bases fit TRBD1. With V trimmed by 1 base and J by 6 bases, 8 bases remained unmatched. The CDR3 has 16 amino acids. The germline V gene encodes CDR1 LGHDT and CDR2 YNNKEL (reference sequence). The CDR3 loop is CASSQAGTGVPGELFF. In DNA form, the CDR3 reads TGTGCCAGCAGCCAAGCGGGAACAGGGGTGCCCGGGGAGCTGTTTTTT.

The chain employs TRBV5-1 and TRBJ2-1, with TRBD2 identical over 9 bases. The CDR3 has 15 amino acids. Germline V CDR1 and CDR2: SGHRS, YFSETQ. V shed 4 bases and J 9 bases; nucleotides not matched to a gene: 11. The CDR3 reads CASSDTGTSSGEQFF. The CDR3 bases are TGCGCCAGCAGCGATACCGGGACTAGCAGTGGTGAGCAGTTCTTC.

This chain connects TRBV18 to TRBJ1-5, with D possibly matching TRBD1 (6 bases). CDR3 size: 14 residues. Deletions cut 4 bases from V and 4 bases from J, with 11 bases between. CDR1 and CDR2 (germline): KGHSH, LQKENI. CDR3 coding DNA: TGTGCCAGCTCACTTGACAGGTCGAATCAGCCCCAGCATTTT. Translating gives CASSLDRSNQPQHF.

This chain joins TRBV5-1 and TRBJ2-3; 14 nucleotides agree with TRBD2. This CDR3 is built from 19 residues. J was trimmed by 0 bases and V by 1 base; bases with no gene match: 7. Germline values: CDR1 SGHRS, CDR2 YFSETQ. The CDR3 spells CASSLYRLAGGPSTDTQYF. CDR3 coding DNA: TGCGCCAGCAGCTTGTATCGACTAGCGGGAGGGCCTAGCACAGATACGCAGTATTTT.

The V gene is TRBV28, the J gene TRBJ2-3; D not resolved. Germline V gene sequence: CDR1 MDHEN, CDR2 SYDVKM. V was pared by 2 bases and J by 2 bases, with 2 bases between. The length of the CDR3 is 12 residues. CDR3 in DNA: TGTGCCAGCAGTTTACACACAGATACGCAGTATTTT. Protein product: CASSLHTDTQYF.

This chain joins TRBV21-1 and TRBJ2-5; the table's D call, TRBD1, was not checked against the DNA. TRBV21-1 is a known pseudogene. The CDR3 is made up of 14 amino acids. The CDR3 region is CASSKSQPRETQYF. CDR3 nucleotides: TGTGCCAGCAGCAAATCACAGCCACGAGAGACCCAGTACTTC.

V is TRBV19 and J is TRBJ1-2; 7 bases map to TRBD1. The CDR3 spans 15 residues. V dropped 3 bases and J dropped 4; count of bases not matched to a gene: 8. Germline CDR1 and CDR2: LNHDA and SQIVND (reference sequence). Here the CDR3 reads CASSILTGKAYGYTF. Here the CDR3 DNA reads TGTGCCAGTAGTATCCTGACAGGGAAGGCCTATGGCTACACCTTC.

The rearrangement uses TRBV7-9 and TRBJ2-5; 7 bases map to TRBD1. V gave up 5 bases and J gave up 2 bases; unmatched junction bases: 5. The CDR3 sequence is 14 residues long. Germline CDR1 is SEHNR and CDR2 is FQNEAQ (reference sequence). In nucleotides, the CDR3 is TGTGCCAGCAGCGTACAGGGGTTACAAGAGACCCAGTACTTC. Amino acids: CASSVQGLQETQYF.

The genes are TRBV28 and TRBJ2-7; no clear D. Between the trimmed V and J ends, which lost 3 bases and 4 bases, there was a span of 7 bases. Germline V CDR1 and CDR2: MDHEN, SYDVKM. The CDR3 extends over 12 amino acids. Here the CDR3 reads CASSFLRYEQYF. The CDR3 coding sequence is TGTGCCAGCAGTTTCCTCCGGTACGAGCAGTACTTC.

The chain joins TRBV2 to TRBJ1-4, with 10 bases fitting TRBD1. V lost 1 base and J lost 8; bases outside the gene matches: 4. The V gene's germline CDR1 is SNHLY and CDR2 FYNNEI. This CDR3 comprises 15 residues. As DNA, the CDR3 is TGTGCCAGCAGTGAAGGACAGGGGGCGCGAGAAAAACTGTTTTTT. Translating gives CASSEGQGAREKLFF.

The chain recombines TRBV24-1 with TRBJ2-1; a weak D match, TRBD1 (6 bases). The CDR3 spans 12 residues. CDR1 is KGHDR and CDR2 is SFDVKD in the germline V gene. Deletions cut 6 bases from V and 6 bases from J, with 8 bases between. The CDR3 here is CATSRTVNEQFF. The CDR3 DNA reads TGTGCCACCAGTCGGACAGTCAATGAGCAGTTCTTC.

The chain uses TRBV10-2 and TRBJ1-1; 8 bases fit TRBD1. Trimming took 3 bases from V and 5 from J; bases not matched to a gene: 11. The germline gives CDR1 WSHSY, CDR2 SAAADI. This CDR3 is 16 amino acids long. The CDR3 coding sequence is TGCGCCAGCAGTGAAATCCTAGGACAGGGAGAGACTGAAGCTTTCTTT. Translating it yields CASSEILGQGETEAFF.

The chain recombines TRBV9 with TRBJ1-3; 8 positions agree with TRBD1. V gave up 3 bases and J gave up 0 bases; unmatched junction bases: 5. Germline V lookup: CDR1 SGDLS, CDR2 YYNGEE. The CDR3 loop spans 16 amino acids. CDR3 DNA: TGTGCCAGCAGCGAGGACAGGGTTCCCTCTGGAAACACCATATATTTT. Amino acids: CASSEDRVPSGNTIYF.

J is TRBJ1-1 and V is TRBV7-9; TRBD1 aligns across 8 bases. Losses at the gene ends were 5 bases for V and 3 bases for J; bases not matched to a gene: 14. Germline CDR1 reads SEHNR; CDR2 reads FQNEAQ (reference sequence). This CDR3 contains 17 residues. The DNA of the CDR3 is TGTGCCAGCAGCCCCCTAACAGGGGGGAAAGGGGACACTGAAGCTTTCTTT. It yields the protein CASSPLTGGKGDTEAFF.

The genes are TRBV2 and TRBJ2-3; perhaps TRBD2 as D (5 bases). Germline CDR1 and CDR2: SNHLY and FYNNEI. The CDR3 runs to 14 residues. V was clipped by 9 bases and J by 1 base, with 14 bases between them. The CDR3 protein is CASRRGDGTDTQYF. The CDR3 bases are TGTGCCAGTCGCCGGGGTGATGGCACAGATACGCAGTATTTT.

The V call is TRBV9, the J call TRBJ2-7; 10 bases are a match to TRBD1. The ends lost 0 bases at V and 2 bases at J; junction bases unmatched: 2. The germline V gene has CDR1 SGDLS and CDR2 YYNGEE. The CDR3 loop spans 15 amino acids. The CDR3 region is CASSVEGQGAYEQYF. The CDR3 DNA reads TGTGCCAGCAGCGTAGAAGGACAGGGGGCCTACGAGCAGTACTTC.

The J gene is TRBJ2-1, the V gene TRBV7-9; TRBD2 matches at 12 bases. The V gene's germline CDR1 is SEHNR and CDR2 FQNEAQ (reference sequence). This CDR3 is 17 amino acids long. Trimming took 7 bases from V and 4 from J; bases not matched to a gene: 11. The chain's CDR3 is CASNRLAGVGSYNEQFF. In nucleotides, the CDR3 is TGTGCCAGCAACAGACTAGCGGGAGTAGGTTCGTACAATGAGCAGTTCTTC.

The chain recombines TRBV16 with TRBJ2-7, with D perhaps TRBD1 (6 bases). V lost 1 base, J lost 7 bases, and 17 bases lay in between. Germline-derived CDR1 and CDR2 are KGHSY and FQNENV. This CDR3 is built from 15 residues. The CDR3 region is CASSQWDMDLREQYF. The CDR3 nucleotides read TGTGCCAGCAGCCAATGGGACATGGACCTCCGAGAGCAGTACTTC.

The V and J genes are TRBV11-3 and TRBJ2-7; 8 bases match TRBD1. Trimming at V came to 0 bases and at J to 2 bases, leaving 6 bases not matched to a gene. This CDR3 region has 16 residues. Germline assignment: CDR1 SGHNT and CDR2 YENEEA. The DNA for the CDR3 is TGTGCCAGCAGCTTAGAGACCGGGACAGGTCCCTACGAGCAGTACTTC. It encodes CASSLETGTGPYEQYF.

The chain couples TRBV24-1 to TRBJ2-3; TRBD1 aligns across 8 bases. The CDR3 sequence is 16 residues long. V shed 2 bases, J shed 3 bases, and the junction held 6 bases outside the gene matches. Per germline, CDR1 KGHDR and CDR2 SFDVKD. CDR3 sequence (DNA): TGTGCCACCAGTGATTCGACAGGGGAAATAACAGATACGCAGTATTTT. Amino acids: CATSDSTGEITDTQYF.

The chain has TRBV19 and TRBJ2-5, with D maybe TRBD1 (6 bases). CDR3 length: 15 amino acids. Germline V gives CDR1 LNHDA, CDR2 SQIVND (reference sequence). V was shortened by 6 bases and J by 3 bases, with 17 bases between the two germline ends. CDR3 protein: CASRSSGTIEETQYF. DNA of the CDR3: TGTGCCAGTAGATCATCCGGGACAATAGAAGAGACCCAGTACTTC. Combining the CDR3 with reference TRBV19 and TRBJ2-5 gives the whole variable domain DGGITQSPKYLFRKEGQNVTLSCEQNLNHDAMYWYRQDPGQGLRLIYYSQIVNDFQKGDIAEGYSVSREKKESFPLTVTSAQKNPTAFYLCASRSSGTIEETQYFGPGTRLLVL.

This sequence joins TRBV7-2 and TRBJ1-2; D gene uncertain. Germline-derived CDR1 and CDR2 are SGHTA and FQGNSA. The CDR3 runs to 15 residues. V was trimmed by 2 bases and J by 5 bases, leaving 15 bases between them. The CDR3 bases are TGTGCCAGCAGCTTAACGTCGGGAGCGGGGTATGGCTACACCTTC. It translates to CASSLTSGAGYGYTF.

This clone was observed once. CDR3 sequence: CATSDPTGPGDTQYF. DNA for the CDR3: TGTGCCACCAGTGACCCGACAGGGCCAGGAGATACGCAGTATTTT. The chain recombines TRBV24-1 with TRBJ2-3; TRBD1 matches at 7 bases. This CDR3 contains 15 residues. Germline V CDR1 and CDR2: KGHDR, SFDVKD. The V and J ends lost 4 bases and 5 bases, in that order; junction bases with no gene match: 8.

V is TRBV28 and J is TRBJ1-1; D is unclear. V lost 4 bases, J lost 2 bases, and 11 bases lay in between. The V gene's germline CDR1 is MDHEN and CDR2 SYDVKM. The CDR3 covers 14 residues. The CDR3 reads CASSSTSPNTEAFF. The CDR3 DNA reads TGTGCCAGCAGTTCCACTAGCCCTAACACTGAAGCTTTCTTT.

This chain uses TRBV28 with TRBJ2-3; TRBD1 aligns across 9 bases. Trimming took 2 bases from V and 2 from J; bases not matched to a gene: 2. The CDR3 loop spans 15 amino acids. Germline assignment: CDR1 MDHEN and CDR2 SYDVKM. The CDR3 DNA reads TGTGCCAGCAGTTTAGGGACAGGGATCACAGATACGCAGTATTTT. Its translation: CASSLGTGITDTQYF. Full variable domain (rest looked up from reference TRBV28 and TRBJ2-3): DVKVTQSSRYLVKRTGEKVFLECVQDMDHENMFWYRQDPGLGLRLIYFSYDVKMKEKGDIPEGYSVSREKKERFSLILESASTNQTSMYLCASSLGTGITDTQYFGPGTRLTVL.

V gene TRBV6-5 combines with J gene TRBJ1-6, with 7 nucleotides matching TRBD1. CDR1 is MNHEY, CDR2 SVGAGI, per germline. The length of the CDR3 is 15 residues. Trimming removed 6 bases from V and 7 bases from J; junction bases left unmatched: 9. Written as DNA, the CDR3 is TGTGCCAGCAGAAGACAGGGAGTCCCGAATTCACCCCTCCACTTT. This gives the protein CASRRQGVPNSPLHF.

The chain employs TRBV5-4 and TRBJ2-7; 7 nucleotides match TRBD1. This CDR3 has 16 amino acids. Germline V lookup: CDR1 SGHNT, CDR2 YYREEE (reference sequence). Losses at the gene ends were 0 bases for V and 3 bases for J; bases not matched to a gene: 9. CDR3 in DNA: TGTGCCAGCAGCTTGGTCCCCGGGACAGAGATCTACGAGCAGTACTTC. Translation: CASSLVPGTEIYEQYF.

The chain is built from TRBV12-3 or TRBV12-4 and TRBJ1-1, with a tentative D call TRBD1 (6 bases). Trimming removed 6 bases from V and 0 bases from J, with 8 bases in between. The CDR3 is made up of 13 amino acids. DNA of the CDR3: TGTGCCAGCAGGGACAGTTTGAACACTGAAGCTTTCTTT. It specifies CASRDSLNTEAFF.

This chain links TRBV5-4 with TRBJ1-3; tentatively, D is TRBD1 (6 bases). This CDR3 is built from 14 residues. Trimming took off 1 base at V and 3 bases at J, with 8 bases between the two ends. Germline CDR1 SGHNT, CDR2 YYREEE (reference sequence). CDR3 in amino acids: CASSLSGDGNTIYF. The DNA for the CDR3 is TGTGCCAGCAGCTTGTCAGGGGATGGAAACACCATATATTTT.